Detailed here is one T cell receptor (beta chain). After isolation, RNA underwent reverse transcription to generate cDNA as the sequencing template. The repertoire was sequenced with immunoSEQ multiplex PCR; TCRdb's copy has only in-frame clones and lacks some. The repertoire holds 140,000 to 150,000 clones, with about 51% as singletons. This entry is derived from a study of CD8+ T cells in alopecia areata. This CDR3 comprises 11 residues. Trimming pared 7 bases from V and 12 bases from J, leaving 19 bases between. CDR1 and CDR2 (germline): DFQATT, SNEGSKA (reference sequence). The gene calls are TRBV20-1 and TRBJ2-7; a possible D gene is TRBD2 (6 bases). Specimen: CD4+ T cells sorted from blood, collected at week 0. The clonotype originates from a human donor with alopecia areata. The chain's CDR3 is CSGDGGRTMYF. DNA of the CDR3: TGCAGTGGCGATGGCGGGCGGACTATGTACTTC.